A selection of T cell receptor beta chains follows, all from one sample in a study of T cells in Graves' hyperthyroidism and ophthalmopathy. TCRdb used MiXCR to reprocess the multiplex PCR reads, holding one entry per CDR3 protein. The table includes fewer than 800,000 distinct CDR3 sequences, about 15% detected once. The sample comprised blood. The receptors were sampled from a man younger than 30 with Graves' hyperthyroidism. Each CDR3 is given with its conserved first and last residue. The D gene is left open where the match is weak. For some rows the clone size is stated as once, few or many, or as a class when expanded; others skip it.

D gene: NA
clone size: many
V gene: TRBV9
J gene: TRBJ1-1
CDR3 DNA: TGTGCCAGCAGCCCTTGGGGGGGCGAGACTGAAGCTTTCTTT
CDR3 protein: CASSPWGGETEAFF

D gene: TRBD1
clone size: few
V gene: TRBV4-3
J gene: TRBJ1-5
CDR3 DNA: TGCGCCAGCAGCCAAAGACAGGGGGCGCATAGCAATCAGCCCCAGCATTTT
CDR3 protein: CASSQRQGAHSNQPQHF

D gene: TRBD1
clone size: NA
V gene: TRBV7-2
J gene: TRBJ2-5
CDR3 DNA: TGTGCCAGCAGCAAAACAGGGGGCAGGGAGACCCAGTACTTC
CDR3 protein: CASSKTGGRETQYF

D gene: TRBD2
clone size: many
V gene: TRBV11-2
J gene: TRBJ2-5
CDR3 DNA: TGTGCCAGCAGCTTAGCGGGAGGGTTCGAGACCCAGTACTTC
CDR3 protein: CASSLAGGFETQYF

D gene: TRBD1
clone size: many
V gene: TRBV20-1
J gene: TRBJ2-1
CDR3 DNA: TGCAGTGCTGCAAGAGGAGGCGGGACAGGGTGGAATGAGCAGTTCTTC
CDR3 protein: CSAARGGGTGWNEQFF

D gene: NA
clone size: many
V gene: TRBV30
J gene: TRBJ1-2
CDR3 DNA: TGTGCCTGGACCTGGGACCAGGGGACCTATGGCTACACCTTC
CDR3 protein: CAWTWDQGTYGYTF

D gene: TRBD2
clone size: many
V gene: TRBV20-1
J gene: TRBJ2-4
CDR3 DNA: TGCAGTGCTTTGAGCACTAGCGGAGAGGGCATTCAGTACTTC
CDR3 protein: CSALSTSGEGIQYF

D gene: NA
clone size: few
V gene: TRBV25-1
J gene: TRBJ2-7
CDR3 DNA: TGTGCCAGCAGTGTCATGGGGTTACCCGAGCAGTACTTC
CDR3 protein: CASSVMGLPEQYF

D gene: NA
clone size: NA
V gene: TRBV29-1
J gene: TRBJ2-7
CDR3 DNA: TGCAGCGTCGGCGCTGGAGGGTCGTCCTACGAGCAGTACTTC
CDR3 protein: CSVGAGGSSYEQYF

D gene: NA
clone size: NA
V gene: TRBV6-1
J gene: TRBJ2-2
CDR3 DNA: TGTGCCAGCAGTAGTTTCCGGGGAGCCGGGGAGCTGTTTTTT
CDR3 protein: CASSSFRGAGELFF

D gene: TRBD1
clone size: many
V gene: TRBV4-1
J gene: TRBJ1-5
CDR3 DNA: TGCGCCAGCAGCCAAGGACAGGGGGGTTGGAATCAGCCCCAGCATTTT
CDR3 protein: CASSQGQGGWNQPQHF

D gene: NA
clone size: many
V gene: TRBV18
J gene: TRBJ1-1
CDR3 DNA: TGTGCCAGCTCACCACCGTCACAGAACACTGAAGCTTTCTTT
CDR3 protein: CASSPPSQNTEAFF

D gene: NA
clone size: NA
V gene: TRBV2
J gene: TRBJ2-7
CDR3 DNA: TGTGCCAGCAGGGAAGCTAGCAACGAGCAGTACTTC
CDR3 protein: CASREASNEQYF

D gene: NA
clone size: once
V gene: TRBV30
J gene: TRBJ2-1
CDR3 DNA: TGTGCCTGGAGTGTTTTGCGATCCTACAATGAGCAGTTCTTC
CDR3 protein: CAWSVLRSYNEQFF

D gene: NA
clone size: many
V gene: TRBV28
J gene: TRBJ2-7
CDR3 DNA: TGTGCCAGCACTAGTCCTGGAAACTACGAGCAGTACTTC
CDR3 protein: CASTSPGNYEQYF

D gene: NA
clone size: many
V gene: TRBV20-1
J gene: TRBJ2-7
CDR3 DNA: TGCAGTGCTCTGGACTCAGGGCTCCCCTACGAGCAGTACTTC
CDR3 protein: CSALDSGLPYEQYF

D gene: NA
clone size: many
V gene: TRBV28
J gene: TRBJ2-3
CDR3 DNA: TGTGCCAGCAGGGGTAGTAGCTGGCGGGGCACAGATACGCAGTATTTT
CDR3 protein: CASRGSSWRGTDTQYF

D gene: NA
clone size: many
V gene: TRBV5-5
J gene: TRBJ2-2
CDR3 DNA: TGTGCCAGCAGCTTGACTCTACTTACCGGGGAGCTGTTTTTT
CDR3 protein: CASSLTLLTGELFF

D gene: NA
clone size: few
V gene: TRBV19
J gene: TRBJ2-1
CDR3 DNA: TGTGCCAGTAGTATTGGGCAGGGGGGGAACAATGAGCAGTTCTTC
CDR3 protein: CASSIGQGGNNEQFF

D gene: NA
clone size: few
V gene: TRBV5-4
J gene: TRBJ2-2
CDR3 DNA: TGTGCCAGCAGTAAAGGTTTCTCTAGCGACACCGGGGAGCTGTTTTTT
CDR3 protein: CASSKGFSSDTGELFF

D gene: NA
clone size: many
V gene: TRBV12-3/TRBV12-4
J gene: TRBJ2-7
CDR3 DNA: TGTGCCAGCAGTTTTAGTTGGACACCCTCCTACGAGCAGTACTTC
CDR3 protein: CASSFSWTPSYEQYF

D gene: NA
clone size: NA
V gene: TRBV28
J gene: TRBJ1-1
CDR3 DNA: TGTGCCAGCAGTTTATGGACCACAGGGCCCACTGAAGCTTTCTTT
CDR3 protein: CASSLWTTGPTEAFF

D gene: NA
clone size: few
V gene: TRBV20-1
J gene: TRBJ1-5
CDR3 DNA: TGCAGTGCTAGTGATGGAGGGAGCAATCAGCCCCAGCATTTT
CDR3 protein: CSASDGGSNQPQHF

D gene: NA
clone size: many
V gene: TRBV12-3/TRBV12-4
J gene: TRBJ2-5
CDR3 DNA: TGTGCCAGCAGTTTGTCGACACGTCAAGAGACCCAGTACTTC
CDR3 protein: CASSLSTRQETQYF

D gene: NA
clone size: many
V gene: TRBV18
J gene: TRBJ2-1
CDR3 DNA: TGTGCCAGCTCACCACTAGTTAGCATTGAGCAGTTCTTC
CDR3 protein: CASSPLVSIEQFF

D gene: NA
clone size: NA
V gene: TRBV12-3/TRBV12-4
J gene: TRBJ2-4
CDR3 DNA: TGTGCCAGCAGTTTTGTCAAAAACATTCAGTACTTC
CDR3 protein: CASSFVKNIQYF

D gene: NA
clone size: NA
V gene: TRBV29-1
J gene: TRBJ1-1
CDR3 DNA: TGCAGCGTTGATCTGGGAATGGGCACTGAAGCTTTCTTT
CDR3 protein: CSVDLGMGTEAFF

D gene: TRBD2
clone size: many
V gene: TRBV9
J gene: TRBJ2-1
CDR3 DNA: TGTGCCAGCAGCTACAGCGGGAGAAGGGAGGAGCAGTTCTTC
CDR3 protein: CASSYSGRREEQFF

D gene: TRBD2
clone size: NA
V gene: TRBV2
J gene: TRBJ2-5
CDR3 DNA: TGTGCCAGCAGTGGAACCGGGACTAGCGGGAGGCGTGAGACCCAGTACTTC
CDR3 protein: CASSGTGTSGRRETQYF

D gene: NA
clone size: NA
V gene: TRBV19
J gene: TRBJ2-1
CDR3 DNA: TGTGCCAGTAGTATATCCGGGTACCATGAGCAGTTCTTC
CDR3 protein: CASSISGYHEQFF

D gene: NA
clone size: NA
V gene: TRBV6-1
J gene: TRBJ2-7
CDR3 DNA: TGTGCCAGCACCCTAAGGGGGGTGACGTCCTACGAGCAGTACTTC
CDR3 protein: CASTLRGVTSYEQYF

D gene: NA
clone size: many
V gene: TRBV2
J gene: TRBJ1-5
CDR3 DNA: TGTGCCAGCAGGCACACAGGGTTACAGCCCCAGCATTTT
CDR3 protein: CASRHTGLQPQHF

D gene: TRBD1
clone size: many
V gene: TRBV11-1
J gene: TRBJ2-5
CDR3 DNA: TGTGCCAGCAGCTTAATTGCGCAGGGGGTGCAAGAGACCCAGTACTTC
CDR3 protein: CASSLIAQGVQETQYF

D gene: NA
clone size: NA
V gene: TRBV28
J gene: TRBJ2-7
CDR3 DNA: TGTGCCAGCGGCCCAGACCAAAAAACCTACGAGCAGTACTTC
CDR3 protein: CASGPDQKTYEQYF

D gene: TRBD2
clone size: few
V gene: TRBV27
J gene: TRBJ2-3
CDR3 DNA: TGTGCCAGCAGTTTATGGGCTAGCGGAGCAGATACGCAGTATTTT
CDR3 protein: CASSLWASGADTQYF